A selection of T cell receptor beta chains follows, all from one sample in a study of T-cell memory formation after mild COVID-19. TCRdb itself ran the 5' RACE reads through MiXCR, one entry per CDR3 protein. The data contain fewer than 450,000 distinct CDR3 sequences, around 24% of them singletons. The sample was PBMCs or a T cell subset sorted from them (not recorded which). These receptors were taken from an adult woman who had mild COVID-19 (a few samples of this study predate the infection). Cell type and time point are not known. Both conserved end residues are part of each CDR3. D genes are given only for firm matches. Size is stated for part of the rows, as once, few or many counts, or as a class when the clone is expanded.

clone_size	v_call	d_call	j_call	cdr3_aa	cdr3_nt
.	TRBV7-8	.	TRBJ2-2	CASSSTSLDTGELFF	TGTGCCAGCAGCTCTACTAGTTTGGACACCGGGGAGCTGTTTTTT
.	TRBV5-1	.	TRBJ1-3	CASSLASLRVSGNTIYF	TGCGCCAGCAGCTTGGCCTCATTAAGAGTCTCTGGAAACACCATATATTTT
few	TRBV7-9	.	TRBJ1-5	CASSLNTRDQPQHF	TGTGCCAGCAGCTTAAACACCCGAGATCAGCCCCAGCATTTT
.	TRBV14	.	TRBJ2-1	CASSQMSSTMRQFF	TGTGCCAGCAGCCAAATGTCGTCTACAATGAGGCAGTTCTTC
few	TRBV29-1	TRBD1	TRBJ2-1	CSVAGWGQGPSSYNEQFF	TGCAGCGTTGCGGGTTGGGGACAGGGGCCTTCCTCCTACAATGAGCAGTTCTTC
.	TRBV7-3	TRBD1	TRBJ2-2	CASSIGTGTTGELFF	TGTGCCAGCAGCATTGGGACAGGGACCACCGGGGAGCTGTTTTTT
few	TRBV21-1	.	TRBJ1-1	CASSQIEAFF	TGTGCCAGCAGCCAGATTGAAGCTTTCTTT
few	TRBV5-5	.	TRBJ2-2	CASNTGIGGELFF	TGTGCCAGCAATACCGGGATCGGCGGGGAGCTGTTTTTT
many	TRBV4-1	TRBD2	TRBJ2-1	CASSPSSGSYNEQFF	TGCGCCAGCAGCCCATCTAGCGGATCCTACAATGAGCAGTTCTTC
few	TRBV12-3/TRBV12-4	.	TRBJ1-2	CASSLVDYGYTF	TGTGCCAGCAGTTTAGTGGACTATGGCTACACCTTC
few	TRBV6-5	TRBD2	TRBJ2-7	CASSHRLAGGPTSYEQYF	TGTGCCAGCAGCCACCGACTAGCGGGGGGGCCGACCTCCTACGAGCAGTACTTC
many	TRBV4-2	TRBD2	TRBJ2-1	CASSQVSAGVYNEQFF	TGTGCCAGCAGCCAAGTATCTGCGGGGGTATACAATGAGCAGTTCTTC
few	TRBV4-1	TRBD1	TRBJ2-3	CASSQDQAADRGDTQYF	TGCGCCAGCAGCCAAGATCAAGCTGCGGACAGGGGTGATACGCAGTATTTT
few	TRBV12-3/TRBV12-4	TRBD1	TRBJ1-2	CATKSEGAGYGYTF	TGTGCCACGAAGTCGGAGGGGGCCGGGTATGGCTACACCTTC
.	TRBV12-3/TRBV12-4	.	TRBJ1-1	CASSTRVANTEAFF	TGTGCCAGCAGTACCAGGGTGGCCAACACTGAAGCTTTCTTT
.	TRBV27	TRBD1	TRBJ2-3	CASCWGQGGDTQYF	TGTGCCAGCTGCTGGGGACAGGGGGGAGATACGCAGTATTTT